Included here is one TCR beta chain sequence, with context. Antigen: not known. The V and J ends lost 2 bases and 0 bases, in that order; junction bases with no gene match: 6. Germline values: CDR1 SGHTA, CDR2 FQGTGA. This CDR3 contains 17 residues. The data were obtained in a study of cytotoxic CD8 clonotypes in ibrutinib-treated CLL. The overall study: Partial response was seen in around 24 patients and complete response in 2; after median around 69 months, approximately 14 stayed remitted, around twelve progressed. Overall study findings and caveats: In sustained-remission versus progressing patients, sampling times differed. Treatment saw public clonotypes, which were uncommon, either contract or stay stable.

Profiled with immunoSEQ multiplex PCR; TCRdb holds only in-frame clones, not every one. The sample records 20,000 to 25,000 clones, 65% to 75% being singletons. The J gene is TRBJ2-2, the V gene TRBV7-3, with 7 bases identical to TRBD1. The material was PBMCs, obtained before ibrutinib treatment. The TCR comes from a human donor with chronic lymphocytic leukemia. CDR3 amino acids: CASSLPGQGANTGELFF. CDR3 nucleotide sequence: TGTGCCAGCAGCTTACCGGGGCAGGGGGCGAACACCGGGGAGCTGTTTTTT.